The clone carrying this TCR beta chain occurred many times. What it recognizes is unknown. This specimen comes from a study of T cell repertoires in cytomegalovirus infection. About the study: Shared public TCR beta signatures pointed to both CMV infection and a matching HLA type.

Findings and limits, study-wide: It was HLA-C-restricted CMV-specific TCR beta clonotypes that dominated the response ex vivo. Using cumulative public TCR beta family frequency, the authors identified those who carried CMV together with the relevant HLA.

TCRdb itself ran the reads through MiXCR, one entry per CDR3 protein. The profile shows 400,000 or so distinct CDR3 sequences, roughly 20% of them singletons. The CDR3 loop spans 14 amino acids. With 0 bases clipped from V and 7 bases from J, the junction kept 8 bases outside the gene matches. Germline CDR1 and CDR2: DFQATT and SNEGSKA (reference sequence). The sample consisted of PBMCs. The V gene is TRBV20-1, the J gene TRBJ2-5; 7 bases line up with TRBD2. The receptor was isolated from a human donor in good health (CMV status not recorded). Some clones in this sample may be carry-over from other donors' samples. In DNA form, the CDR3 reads TGCAGTGCTAGAGATCCCTGGGGCGGGGGGACCCAGTACTTC. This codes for CSARDPWGGGTQYF.